The 26 T cell receptor beta chains below were found in one sample sequenced in a study of cytomegalovirus exposure and HLA in healthy donors. PCR was performed using 60 Vbeta and 13 Jbeta primers. Assay: immunoSEQ multiplex PCR; the TCRdb copy retains only in-frame clones and omits some. The top ten hold about 2% of the sample, which has some 120,000 clones, 70% to 80% seen once. Sequenced material: PBMCs. The source of these receptors is a human donor in good health.

This rearrangement joins TRBV10-3 to TRBJ2-5; the match to TRBD2 covers 11 bases. Germline CDR1 reads ENHRY; CDR2 reads SYGVKD. Losses at the gene ends were 3 bases for V and 3 bases for J; bases not matched to a gene: 6. The CDR3 runs 16 residues. Here the CDR3 DNA reads TGTGCCATCAGTGACCCTAGCGGGGGGATTGAAGAGACCCAGTACTTC. This codes for CAISDPSGGIEETQYF.

This clone has only a few counts. The gene calls are TRBV19 and TRBJ1-4; 8 positions agree with TRBD1. Unmatched junction bases numbered 13, after V lost 4 bases and J lost 3 bases. The CDR3 runs 18 residues. CDR1 is LNHDA and CDR2 is SQIVND in the germline V gene (reference sequence). The CDR3 nucleotides read TGTGCCAGTAGTACTCGGACAGGGCAGGATAAGCCTAATGAAAAACTGTTTTTT. Translation: CASSTRTGQDKPNEKLFF.

J is TRBJ1-1 and V is TRBV6-5, with a tentative D call TRBD1 (6 bases). Trimming took 5 bases from V and 7 from J, leaving 17 bases between them. CDR3 size: 14 residues. Germline values: CDR1 MNHEY, CDR2 SVGAGI. Here the CDR3 DNA reads TGTGCCAGCAGTGAAAAGGGGGGGCCGTTTGAAGCTTTCTTT. This translates into CASSEKGGPFEAFF.

The genes are TRBV18 and TRBJ2-1, with TRBD1 matching over 8 bases. J was trimmed by 8 bases and V by 3 bases; bases with no gene match: 9. The CDR3 covers 15 residues. Germline CDR1 reads KGHSH; CDR2 reads LQKENI. This chain's CDR3 is CASSPGTGNTDEQFF. CDR3 coding DNA: TGTGCCAGCTCACCCGGGACAGGTAACACCGATGAGCAGTTCTTC.

This clone was seen a few times. The chain uses TRBV19 and TRBJ1-1, with D perhaps matching TRBD1 (5 bases). V was shortened by 6 bases and J by 0 bases, with 11 bases between the two germline ends. Germline CDR1 is LNHDA and CDR2 is SQIVND (reference sequence). The CDR3 consists of 14 residues. The CDR3 DNA sequence: TGTGCCAGTAGATTTCAGGGCATGAACACTGAAGCTTTCTTT. It encodes CASRFQGMNTEAFF.

J is TRBJ1-2 and V is TRBV13; perhaps TRBD1 as D (6 bases). CDR3 length: 14 residues. Germline V lookup: CDR1 PRHDT, CDR2 FYEKMQ (reference sequence). V was shortened by 7 bases and J by 4 bases, with 16 bases between the two germline ends. In DNA form, the CDR3 reads TGTGCCAGCACCGAGACAGGAAGGGGCTATGGCTACACCTTC. Residues: CASTETGRGYGYTF.

The chain combines TRBV11-2 with TRBJ2-7; 9 bases line up with TRBD1. Trimming cost V 5 bases and J 4 bases; bases outside gene matches: 3. Germline assignment: CDR1 SGHAT and CDR2 FQNNGV. The CDR3 totals 13 residues. This CDR3 is CASSVDRGYEQYF. CDR3 bases: TGTGCCAGCAGCGTTGACAGGGGGTACGAGCAGTACTTC.

This rearrangement joins TRBV10-3 to TRBJ1-1, with D perhaps TRBD1 (6 bases). V gave up 8 bases and J gave up 4 bases, with 17 bases separating them. Germline V gene data show CDR1 as ENHRY and CDR2 as SYGVKD. The CDR3 length is 14 residues. CDR3 sequence (DNA): TGTGCCATCGCTAATGGGGGCGCGAGCACTGAAGCTTTCTTT. It specifies CAIANGGASTEAFF.

The chain is built from TRBV15 and TRBJ2-1; 10 positions agree with TRBD2. The CDR3 runs 19 residues. The germline CDR1 and CDR2 sequences are LNHNV and YYDKDF (reference sequence). V trimming: 0 bases; J trimming: 0 bases; junction bases outside the gene matches: 8. The CDR3 bases are TGTGCCACCAGCAGAGAGACTAGCGGGCTTCTGAGCTCCTACAATGAGCAGTTCTTC. Residues: CATSRETSGLLSSYNEQFF.

This clone occurred once. The chain combines TRBV4-2 with TRBJ2-3, with TRBD1 matching 7 bases. The J segment lost 2 bases and the V segment lost 4 bases, leaving 18 bases of the junction unmatched. CDR1 is LGHNA, CDR2 YNFKEQ, per germline. The CDR3 has 19 residues. The CDR3 sequence is CASSRQRAQGQPLTDTQYF. The CDR3 coding sequence is TGTGCCAGCAGCCGACAAAGGGCACAGGGACAGCCCCTCACAGATACGCAGTATTTT.

In DNA form, the CDR3 reads TGTGCCAGCAGCTTGGAAGCGACCGGGGAGCTGTTTTTT. Amino acid sequence: CASSLEATGELFF. The chain links TRBV5-4 to TRBJ2-2; no reliable D call. The CDR3 is made up of 13 amino acids. Germline V gene data show CDR1 as SGHNT and CDR2 as YYREEE (reference sequence). V lost 0 bases, J lost 5 bases, and 5 bases lay in between.

The chain recombines TRBV6-1 with TRBJ2-7; D call uncertain. The CDR3 is 11 amino acids. V lost 6 bases and J 10 bases, leaving 13 bases between the germline ends. Germline loops: CDR1 MNHNS, CDR2 SASEGT. CDR3 sequence: CASRRFNNQYF. CDR3 DNA: TGTGCCAGCAGGAGGTTTAACAACCAGTACTTC.

The chain recombines TRBV6-6 with TRBJ2-7; 10 nucleotides line up with TRBD1. Germline loops: CDR1 MNHNY, CDR2 SVGAGI (reference sequence). This CDR3 is 14 amino acids long. J lost 2 bases, V lost 6 bases, and 4 bases had no gene match. The CDR3 coding sequence is TGTGCCAGCAGCCGGGGACAGGGGACCTACGAGCAGTACTTC. Its translation is CASSRGQGTYEQYF.

This chain links TRBV19 with TRBJ2-5; TRBD2 matches 7 bases. V lost 7 bases and J lost 2; bases outside the gene matches: 4. The CDR3 consists of 13 residues. Germline CDR1 is LNHDA and CDR2 is SQIVND (reference sequence). The CDR3 sequence: CASNAGVQETQYF. DNA of the CDR3: TGTGCCAGTAACGCGGGGGTACAAGAGACCCAGTACTTC.

This chain links TRBV28 with TRBJ1-5, with no clear D. V gave up 6 bases and J gave up 5 bases, with 8 bases separating them. This CDR3 has 12 amino acids. Germline V gene sequence: CDR1 MDHEN, CDR2 SYDVKM. CDR3 sequence (DNA): TGTGCCAGCAGGAGAGAGGATCAGCCCCAGCATTTT. Amino acids: CASRREDQPQHF. Variable domain in full (rest from reference TRBV28 and TRBJ1-5): DVKVTQSSRYLVKRTGEKVFLECVQDMDHENMFWYRQDPGLGLRLIYFSYDVKMKEKGDIPEGYSVSREKKERFSLILESASTNQTSMYLCASRREDQPQHFGDGTRLSIL.

The chain joins TRBV30 to TRBJ1-5; 8 nucleotides agree with TRBD1. CDR1 and CDR2 (germline): GTSNPN, SVGIG (reference sequence). The V segment lost 5 bases and the J segment 1 base; nucleotides outside the gene matches: 13. This CDR3 has 17 amino acids. CDR3 residues: CAWGGGRGPGSNQPQHF. Written as DNA, the CDR3 is TGTGCCTGGGGGGGCGGCAGGGGGCCGGGAAGCAATCAGCCCCAGCATTTT.

This clone turned up a few times. The V call is TRBV6-6, the J call TRBJ1-2; D is possibly TRBD1 (6 bases). This CDR3 has 14 residues. Trimming removed 2 bases from V and 8 bases from J, with 15 bases in between. Germline V gene data show CDR1 as MNHNY and CDR2 as SVGAGI (reference sequence). The CDR3 nucleotides are TGTGCCAGCAGTTACGACACAGGGCCGAGAGGCTACACCTTC. Residues: CASSYDTGPRGYTF.

The chain joins TRBV6-6 to TRBJ2-5, with 7 bases aligning to TRBD1. This CDR3 comprises 13 residues. Germline-derived CDR1 and CDR2 are MNHNY and SVGAGI (reference sequence). The trim removed 5 bases at V and 5 bases at J, leaving 5 bases unmatched. CDR3 loop: CASSDPGQETQYF. Written as DNA, the CDR3 is TGTGCCAGCAGTGACCCGGGACAGGAGACCCAGTACTTC.

The chain has TRBV19 and TRBJ2-7, with 9 bases identical to TRBD1. Looked up from germline, CDR1 is LNHDA and CDR2 is SQIVND (reference sequence). After removal of 6 bases from V and 0 bases from J, the junction contained 6 bases not matched to a gene. The CDR3 covers 15 residues. This CDR3 reads CASRGTGRDSYEQYF. CDR3 sequence (DNA): TGTGCCAGTAGGGGGACAGGGAGAGACTCCTACGAGCAGTACTTC.

The V and J genes are TRBV29-1 and TRBJ1-5; 7 positions agree with TRBD1. The trim removed 6 bases at V and 5 bases at J, leaving 7 bases unmatched. Germline V gene sequence: CDR1 SQVTM, CDR2 ANQGSEA. This CDR3 comprises 13 residues. The DNA of the CDR3 is TGCAGCGTGAAAACAGGGGTCGATCAGCCCCAGCATTTT. Translated: CSVKTGVDQPQHF.

The CDR3 coding sequence is TGTGCCAGCAGTTATCTTCCCCAGGGGTATGGCTACACCTTC. Protein: CASSYLPQGYGYTF. The V gene is TRBV6-5, the J gene TRBJ1-2; possible D gene TRBD1, 6 bases. CDR3 size: 14 residues. V lost 3 bases to trimming and J lost 5 bases, with 13 bases between them. Germline CDR1 MNHEY, CDR2 SVGAGI.

The chain links TRBV15 to TRBJ2-1; TRBD2 matches 9 bases. The CDR3 is 15 amino acids. V was pared by 3 bases and J by 5 bases, with 5 bases of the junction left unmatched. Per germline, CDR1 LNHNV and CDR2 YYDKDF (reference sequence). The CDR3 protein is CATSRTSGTHNEQFF. CDR3 bases: TGTGCCACCAGCAGGACTAGCGGAACGCACAATGAGCAGTTCTTC.

The V gene is TRBV5-4, the J gene TRBJ1-1; 9 bases map to TRBD1. V dropped 0 bases and J dropped 1; count of bases not matched to a gene: 4. The V gene's germline CDR1 is SGHNT and CDR2 YYREEE (reference sequence). The CDR3 spans 16 residues. The CDR3 spells CASSLVGTGRNTEAFF. The CDR3 DNA reads TGTGCCAGCAGCTTGGTGGGGACAGGGCGGAACACTGAAGCTTTCTTT.

The chain employs TRBV4-2 and TRBJ2-2; 8 bases match TRBD1. This CDR3 is built from 15 residues. V shed 3 bases, J shed 6 bases, and the junction held 6 bases outside the gene matches. Germline CDR1 reads LGHNA; CDR2 reads YNFKEQ. This chain's CDR3 is CASSHLDREPGELFF. The CDR3 DNA is TGTGCCAGCAGCCACCTGGACAGGGAACCCGGGGAGCTGTTTTTT.

The J gene is TRBJ2-1, the V gene TRBV11-1; 7 bases are a match to TRBD2. The length of the CDR3 is 15 residues. Germline-derived CDR1 and CDR2 are SGHAT and FQDESV (reference sequence). V trimming: 0 bases; J trimming: 6 bases; junction bases outside the gene matches: 5. Written as DNA, the CDR3 is TGTGCCAGCAGCTTAGCGGGAGGGCTCCCCAATGAGCAGTTCTTC. It translates to CASSLAGGLPNEQFF.

The V gene is TRBV19, the J gene TRBJ2-6; 8 bases line up with TRBD1. There are 18 residues in the CDR3. CDR1 is LNHDA, CDR2 SQIVND, per germline (reference sequence). The ends lost 3 bases at V and 0 bases at J; junction bases unmatched: 7. The CDR3 DNA sequence: TGTGCCAGTAGTATGGTGTCAGGGGGCCTCTCTGGGGCCAACGTCCTGACTTTC. Residues: CASSMVSGGLSGANVLTF.